Below, 11 T cell receptor beta chains from the same sample are listed, as sequenced in a study of OX40 agonist ivuxolimab in advanced cancers. Repertoires were generated with immunoSEQ multiplex PCR, while TCRdb's copy carries only in-frame clones and drops some. In the table there are 40,000 to 60,000 clones, about 88% of which are singletons. The sequencing used CD4+ or CD8+ T cells sorted from blood, collected in a trial of the OX40 agonist ivuxolimab. The receptors shown here come from an adult with an advanced solid tumor such as melanoma, head and neck, liver or kidney cancer.

The chain combines TRBV7-9 with TRBJ1-2; unclear D gene. The CDR3 has 13 residues. V lost 1 base and J 6 bases, leaving 9 bases between the germline ends. Germline V gene sequence: CDR1 SEHNR, CDR2 FQNEAQ (reference sequence). DNA for the CDR3: TGTGCCAGCAGCTTAGGACGGGGAGATGGCTACACCTTC. Residues: CASSLGRGDGYTF.

This chain joins TRBV18 and TRBJ2-7; D not certain. This CDR3 has 13 residues. Trimming stripped 4 bases from V and 6 bases from J, with 13 bases between. Looked up from germline, CDR1 is KGHSH and CDR2 is LQKENI. The CDR3 reads CASSLLRESEQYF. The CDR3 coding sequence is TGTGCCAGCTCACTTCTTAGAGAATCCGAGCAGTACTTC.

The gene calls are TRBV6-5 and TRBJ1-4, with D unclear. V lost 7 bases and J 8 bases, leaving 14 bases between the germline ends. This CDR3 spans 13 amino acids. CDR1 and CDR2 from the germline V gene are MNHEY and SVGAGI. As DNA, the CDR3 is TGTGCCAGCACCCCAACCCGGGGAGAAAAACTGTTTTTT. Its translation: CASTPTRGEKLFF.

As regards this clone: Other DNA sequences of this sample code for an identical CDR3. This chain joins TRBV7-2 and TRBJ2-7; 9 nucleotides line up with TRBD1. The germline V gene encodes CDR1 SGHTA and CDR2 FQGNSA. Trimming cost V 6 bases and J 2 bases; bases outside gene matches: 5. CDR3 length: 14 residues. CDR3 sequence reads: CASSLDRGTYEQYF. The CDR3 bases are TGTGCCAGCAGTTTGGACAGGGGAACCTACGAGCAGTACTTC.

The rearrangement joins TRBV10-2 to TRBJ1-1; D might be TRBD1 (5 bases). This CDR3 is built from 17 residues. Germline lookup yields CDR1 WSHSY and CDR2 SAAADI. Trimming removed 0 bases from V and 1 base from J, with 15 bases in between. CDR3 region: CASSESSGVSWNTEAFF. In DNA, the CDR3 is TGCGCCAGCAGTGAGTCGTCGGGGGTAAGTTGGAACACTGAAGCTTTCTTT.

This rearrangement joins TRBV6-5 to TRBJ2-7, with a weak D call TRBD1 (6 bases). V gave up 5 bases and J gave up 4 bases, with 18 bases separating them. The CDR3 runs 15 residues. CDR1 MNHEY and CDR2 SVGAGI come from the germline V gene. The CDR3 bases are TGTGCCAGCAGTGGTCAGGGGCCCGGTGAATACGAGCAGTACTTC. This encodes CASSGQGPGEYEQYF.

The V call is TRBV11-2, the J call TRBJ2-5, with 8 bases aligning to TRBD1. Trimming removed 1 base from V and 3 bases from J; junction bases left unmatched: 10. The CDR3 consists of 17 residues. The V gene's germline CDR1 is SGHAT and CDR2 FQNNGV. This chain's CDR3 is CASSLGYGTGPKETQYF. The CDR3 bases are TGTGCCAGCAGCTTAGGATATGGGACAGGACCAAAAGAGACCCAGTACTTC.

V usage is TRBV28 and J usage is TRBJ2-3; possible D gene TRBD2, 5 bases. The germline gives CDR1 MDHEN, CDR2 SYDVKM. The V end was cut by 5 bases, the J end by 0 bases, with 15 bases between. The CDR3 runs to 16 residues. The CDR3 loop is CASSRLGEGSTDTQYF. CDR3 coding DNA: TGTGCCAGCAGTCGATTGGGTGAGGGCAGCACAGATACGCAGTATTTT.

The chain couples TRBV27 to TRBJ2-5, with TRBD2 matching 7 bases. From germline, CDR1 is MNHEY and CDR2 SMNVEV (reference sequence). The CDR3 spans 15 residues. With V trimmed by 0 bases and J by 5 bases, 6 bases remained unmatched. The CDR3 reads CASSLSASGRETQYF. The CDR3 DNA reads TGTGCCAGCAGTTTATCGGCTAGCGGCCGGGAGACCCAGTACTTC.

The V and J genes are TRBV30 and TRBJ2-1; 8 bases match TRBD2. Germline-derived CDR1 and CDR2 are GTSNPN and SVGIG (reference sequence). V lost 4 bases and J lost 2; bases outside the gene matches: 7. The length of the CDR3 is 15 residues. This CDR3 is CAWTVSGIAYNEQFF. CDR3 nucleotide sequence: TGTGCCTGGACCGTTAGCGGGATTGCCTACAATGAGCAGTTCTTC.

The J gene is TRBJ2-3, the V gene TRBV6-1; 8 nucleotides match TRBD1. Germline V lookup: CDR1 MNHNS, CDR2 SASEGT. Trimming at V came to 1 base and at J to 2 bases, leaving 11 bases not matched to a gene. The CDR3 runs to 18 residues. In DNA, the CDR3 is TGTGCCAGCAGTGAAGACGTTTCGGCAGGGGGCAACACAGATACGCAGTATTTT. Protein sequence: CASSEDVSAGGNTDTQYF.